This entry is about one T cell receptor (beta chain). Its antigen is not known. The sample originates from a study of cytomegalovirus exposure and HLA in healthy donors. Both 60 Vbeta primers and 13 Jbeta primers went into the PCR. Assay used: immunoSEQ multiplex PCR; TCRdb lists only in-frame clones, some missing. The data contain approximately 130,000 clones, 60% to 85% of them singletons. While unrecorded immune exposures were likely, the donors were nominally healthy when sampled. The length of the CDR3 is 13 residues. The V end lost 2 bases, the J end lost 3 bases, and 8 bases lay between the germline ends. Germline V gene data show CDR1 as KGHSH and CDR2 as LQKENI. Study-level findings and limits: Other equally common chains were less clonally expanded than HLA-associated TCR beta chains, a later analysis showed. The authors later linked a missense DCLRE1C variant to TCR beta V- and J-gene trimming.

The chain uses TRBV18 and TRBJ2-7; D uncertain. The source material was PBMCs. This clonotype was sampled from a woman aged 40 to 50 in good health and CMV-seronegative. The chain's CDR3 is CASSPTAGYEQYF. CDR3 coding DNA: TGTGCCAGCTCACCAACGGCAGGCTACGAGCAGTACTTC.